The text below deals with one T cell receptor (beta chain). Some clones are missing from TCRdb's copy, which holds only in-frame ones; the method was immunoSEQ multiplex PCR. In the table there are some 760,000 clones, 70% to 90% of which are singletons. The data stem from a study of shared T cell receptors in the human thymus. Germline V CDR1 and CDR2: MGHRA, YSYEKL. The CDR3 runs to 16 residues. V gave up 1 base and J gave up 4 bases, with 14 bases separating them. Another study also made use of these data, one on human thymus T cells. That report notes: Resections removed during corrective heart surgery provided the thymus tissue used. Unrelated individuals had highly overlapping thymic repertoires, as reported in related research.

What was sequenced was thymocytes. The chain uses TRBV4-1 and TRBJ1-5; D remains ambiguous. The sequence was obtained from a girl less than two years old with a congenital heart defect. CDR3: CASSQVYRGRNQPQHF. The CDR3 DNA reads TGCGCCAGCAGCCAAGTTTACCGCGGTAGGAATCAGCCCCAGCATTTT.